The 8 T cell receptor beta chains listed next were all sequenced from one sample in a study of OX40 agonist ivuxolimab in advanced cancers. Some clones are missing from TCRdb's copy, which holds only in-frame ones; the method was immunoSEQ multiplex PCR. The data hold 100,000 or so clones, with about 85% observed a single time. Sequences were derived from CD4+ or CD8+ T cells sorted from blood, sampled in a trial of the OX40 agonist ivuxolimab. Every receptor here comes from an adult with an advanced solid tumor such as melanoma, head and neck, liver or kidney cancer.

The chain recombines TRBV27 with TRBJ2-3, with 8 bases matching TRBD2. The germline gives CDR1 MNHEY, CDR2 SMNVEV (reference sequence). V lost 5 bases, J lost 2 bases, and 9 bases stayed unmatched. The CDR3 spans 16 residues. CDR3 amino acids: CASSPLIAGNTDTQYF. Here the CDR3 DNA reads TGTGCCAGCAGTCCTCTTATAGCGGGGAACACAGATACGCAGTATTTT.

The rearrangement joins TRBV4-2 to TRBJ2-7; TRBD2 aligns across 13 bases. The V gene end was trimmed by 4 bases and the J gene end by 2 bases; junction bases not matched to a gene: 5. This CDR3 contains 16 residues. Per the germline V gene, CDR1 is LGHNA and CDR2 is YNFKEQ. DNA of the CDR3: TGTGCCAGCAGCCCCGAAGGACTAGCGGGAGCCTACGAGCAGTACTTC. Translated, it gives CASSPEGLAGAYEQYF.

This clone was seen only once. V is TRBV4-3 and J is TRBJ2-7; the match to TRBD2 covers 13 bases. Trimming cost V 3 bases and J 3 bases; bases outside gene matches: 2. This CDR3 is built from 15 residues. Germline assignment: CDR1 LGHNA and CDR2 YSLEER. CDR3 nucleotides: TGCGCCAGCAGCCACGGGACTAGCGGGAACTACGAGCAGTACTTC. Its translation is CASSHGTSGNYEQYF.

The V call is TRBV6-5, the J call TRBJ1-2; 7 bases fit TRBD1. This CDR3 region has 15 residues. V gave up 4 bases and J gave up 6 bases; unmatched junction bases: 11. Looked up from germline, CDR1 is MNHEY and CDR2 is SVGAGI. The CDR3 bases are TGTGCCAGCAGTTTCCAACAACAGGGGATGCATGGCTACACCTTC. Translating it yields CASSFQQQGMHGYTF.

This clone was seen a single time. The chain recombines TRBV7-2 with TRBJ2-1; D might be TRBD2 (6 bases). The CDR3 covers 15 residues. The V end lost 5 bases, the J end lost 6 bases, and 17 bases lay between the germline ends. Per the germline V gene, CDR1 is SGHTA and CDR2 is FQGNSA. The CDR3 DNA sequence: TGTGCCAGCAGCCAGGTGCGGGACTGGGGCAATGAGCAGTTCTTC. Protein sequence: CASSQVRDWGNEQFF.

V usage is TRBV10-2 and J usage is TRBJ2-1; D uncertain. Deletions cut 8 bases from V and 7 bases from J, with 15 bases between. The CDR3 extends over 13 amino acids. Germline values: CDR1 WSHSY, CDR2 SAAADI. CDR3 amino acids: CASVPRLDNEQFF. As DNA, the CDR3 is TGCGCCAGCGTCCCCCGACTTGATAATGAGCAGTTCTTC.

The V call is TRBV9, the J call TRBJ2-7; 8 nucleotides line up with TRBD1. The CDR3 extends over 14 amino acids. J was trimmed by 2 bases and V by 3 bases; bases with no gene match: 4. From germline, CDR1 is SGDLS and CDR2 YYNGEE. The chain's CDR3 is CASSAGTGPYEQYF. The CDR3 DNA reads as TGTGCCAGCAGCGCCGGGACAGGTCCCTACGAGCAGTACTTC.

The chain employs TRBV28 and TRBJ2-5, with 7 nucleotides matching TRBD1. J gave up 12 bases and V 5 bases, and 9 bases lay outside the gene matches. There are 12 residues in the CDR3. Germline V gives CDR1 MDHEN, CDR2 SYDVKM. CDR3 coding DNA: TGTGCCAGCAGTCTACAGGGGTCCGCCGAGTACTTC. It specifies CASSLQGSAEYF.